This TCR beta chain appears in the sequencing data of a study of breast tumors, draining lymph nodes, adjacent tissues. From the multiplex PCR reads, TCRdb called clonotypes with MiXCR, one entry per CDR3 protein. The repertoire holds about 21,000 distinct CDR3 sequences, with roughly 40% as singletons. The CDR3 is 14 residues long. Germline assignment: CDR1 SGDLS and CDR2 YYNGEE. V was shortened by 0 bases and J by 6 bases, with 10 bases between the two germline ends. The TCR sequence derives from a female donor with breast cancer. Some clones in this sample may be carry-over from other donors' samples. This rearrangement joins TRBV9 to TRBJ2-1; D is undetermined. Sequencing used breast tumor tissue. In DNA form, the CDR3 reads TGTGCCAGCAGCGTAGACGGCTCCCCCAATGAGCAGTTCTTC. It encodes CASSVDGSPNEQFF.